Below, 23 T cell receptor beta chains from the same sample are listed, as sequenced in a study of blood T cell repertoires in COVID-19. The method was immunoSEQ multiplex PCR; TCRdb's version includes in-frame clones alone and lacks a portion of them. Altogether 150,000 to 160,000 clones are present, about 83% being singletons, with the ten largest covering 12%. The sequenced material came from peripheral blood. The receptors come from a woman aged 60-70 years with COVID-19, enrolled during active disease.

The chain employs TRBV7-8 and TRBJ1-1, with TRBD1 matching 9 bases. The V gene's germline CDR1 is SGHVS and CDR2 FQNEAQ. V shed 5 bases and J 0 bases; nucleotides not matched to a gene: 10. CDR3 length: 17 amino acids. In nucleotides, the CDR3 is TGTGCCAGCAGCCCGACGGGACAGGGAAAGATGAACACTGAAGCTTTCTTT. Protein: CASSPTGQGKMNTEAFF.

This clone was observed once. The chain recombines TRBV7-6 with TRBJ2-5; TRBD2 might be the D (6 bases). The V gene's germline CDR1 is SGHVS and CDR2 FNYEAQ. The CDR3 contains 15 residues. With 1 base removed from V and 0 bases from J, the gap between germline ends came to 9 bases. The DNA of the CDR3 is TGTGCCAGCAGCTTAGGGCGGGGATACCAAGAGACCCAGTACTTC. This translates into CASSLGRGYQETQYF.

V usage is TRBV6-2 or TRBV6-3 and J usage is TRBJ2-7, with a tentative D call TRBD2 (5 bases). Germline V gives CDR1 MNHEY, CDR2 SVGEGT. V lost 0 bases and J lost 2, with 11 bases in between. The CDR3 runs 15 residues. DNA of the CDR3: TGTGCCAGCAGTTACTCTTTGACGGGAACCTACGAGCAGTACGTC. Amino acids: CASSYSLTGTYEQYV.

The CDR3 DNA reads as TGTGCCAGCTCAACTAGCGGGTTCTACGAGCAGTACTTC. Its protein is CASSTSGFYEQYF. This chain uses TRBV18 with TRBJ2-7; 9 bases fit TRBD2. Germline-derived CDR1 and CDR2 are KGHSH and LQKENI. This CDR3 contains 13 residues. After removal of 5 bases from V and 3 bases from J, the junction contained 2 bases not matched to a gene.

The CDR3 protein is CASRSPLNQPQHF. CDR3 in DNA: TGTGCCAGCAGGAGCCCCCTCAATCAGCCCCAGCATTTT. V is TRBV2 and J is TRBJ1-5; no reliable D call. V was cut by 6 bases and J by 3 bases, with 9 bases left in between. The germline CDR1 and CDR2 sequences are SNHLY and FYNNEI. This CDR3 is built from 13 residues.

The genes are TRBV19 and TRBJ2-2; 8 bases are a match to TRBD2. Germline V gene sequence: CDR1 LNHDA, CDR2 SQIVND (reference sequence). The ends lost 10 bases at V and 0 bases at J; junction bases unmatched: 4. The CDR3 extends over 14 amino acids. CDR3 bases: TGTGCCACCGCGGGGGGCCCGAACACCGGGGAGCTGTTTTTT. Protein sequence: CATAGGPNTGELFF.

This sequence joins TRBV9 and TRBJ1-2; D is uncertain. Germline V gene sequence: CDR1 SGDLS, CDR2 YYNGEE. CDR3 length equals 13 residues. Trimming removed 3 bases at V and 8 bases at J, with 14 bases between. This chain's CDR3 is CASSADNFGGYTF. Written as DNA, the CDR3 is TGTGCCAGCAGCGCTGACAACTTTGGAGGCTACACCTTC. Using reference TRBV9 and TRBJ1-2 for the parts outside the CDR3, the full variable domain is DSGVTQTPKHLITATGQRVTLRCSPRSGDLSVYWYQQSLDQGLQFLIQYYNGEERAKGNILERFSAQQFPDLHSELNLSSLELGDSALYFCASSADNFGGYTFGSGTRLTVV.

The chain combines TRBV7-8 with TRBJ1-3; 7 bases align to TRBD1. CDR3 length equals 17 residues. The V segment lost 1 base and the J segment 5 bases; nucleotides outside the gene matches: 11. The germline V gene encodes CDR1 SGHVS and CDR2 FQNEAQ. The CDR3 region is CASSLGADRSFRNTIYF. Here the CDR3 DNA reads TGTGCCAGCAGCTTAGGGGCGGACAGGTCCTTCAGAAACACCATATATTTT.

The CDR3 region has the DNA TGCGCCAGCAGCTTGGGCCTAGCGGGGGTGGATGAGCAGTTCTTC. The encoded protein is CASSLGLAGVDEQFF. The chain employs TRBV5-1 and TRBJ2-1; 10 nucleotides align to TRBD2. CDR3 size: 15 residues. The V segment lost 0 bases and the J segment 8 bases; nucleotides outside the gene matches: 5. Germline V gives CDR1 SGHRS, CDR2 YFSETQ.

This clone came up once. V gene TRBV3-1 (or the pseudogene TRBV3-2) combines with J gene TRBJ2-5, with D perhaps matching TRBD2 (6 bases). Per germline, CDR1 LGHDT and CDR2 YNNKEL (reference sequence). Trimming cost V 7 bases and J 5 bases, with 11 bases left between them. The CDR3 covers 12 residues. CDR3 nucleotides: TGTGCCAGCACCAGGGACTTGGAGACCCAGTACTTC. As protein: CASTRDLETQYF.

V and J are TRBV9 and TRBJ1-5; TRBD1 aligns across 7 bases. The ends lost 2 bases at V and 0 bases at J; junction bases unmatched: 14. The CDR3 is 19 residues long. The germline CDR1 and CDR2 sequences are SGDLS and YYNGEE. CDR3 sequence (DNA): TGTGCCAGCAGCGTGGGTCCAGGGGGGACAGAGAATAGCAATCAGCCCCAGCATTTT. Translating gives CASSVGPGGTENSNQPQHF.

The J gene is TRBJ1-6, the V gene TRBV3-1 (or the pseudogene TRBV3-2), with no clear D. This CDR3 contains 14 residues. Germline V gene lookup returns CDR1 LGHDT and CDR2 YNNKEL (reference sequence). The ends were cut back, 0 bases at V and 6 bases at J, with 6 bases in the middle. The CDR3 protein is CASSQEAFNSPLHF. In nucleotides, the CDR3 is TGTGCCAGCAGCCAAGAAGCCTTTAATTCACCCCTCCACTTT.

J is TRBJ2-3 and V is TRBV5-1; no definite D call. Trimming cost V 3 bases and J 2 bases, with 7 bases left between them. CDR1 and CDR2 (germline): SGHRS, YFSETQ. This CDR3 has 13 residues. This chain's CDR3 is CASSYQNTDTQYF. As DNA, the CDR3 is TGCGCCAGCAGCTATCAGAACACAGATACGCAGTATTTT. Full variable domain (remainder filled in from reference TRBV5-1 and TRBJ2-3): KAGVTQTPRYLIKTRGQQVTLSCSPISGHRSVSWYQQTPGQGLQFLFEYFSETQRNKGNFPGRFSGRQFSNSRSEMNVSTLELGDSALYLCASSYQNTDTQYFGPGTRLTVL.

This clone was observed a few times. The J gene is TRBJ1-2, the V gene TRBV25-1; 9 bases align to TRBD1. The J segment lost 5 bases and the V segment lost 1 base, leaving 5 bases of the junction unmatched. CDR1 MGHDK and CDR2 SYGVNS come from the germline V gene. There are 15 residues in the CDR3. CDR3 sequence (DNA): TGTGCCAGCAGTGAATCGAACAGGGGGCGGTATGGCTACACCTTC. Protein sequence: CASSESNRGRYGYTF.

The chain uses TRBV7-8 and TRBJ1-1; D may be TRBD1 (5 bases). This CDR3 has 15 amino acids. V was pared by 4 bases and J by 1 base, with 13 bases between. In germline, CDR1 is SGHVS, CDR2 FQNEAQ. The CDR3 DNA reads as TGTGCCAGCAGCTGGGGGAGGTCCTCGAACACTGAAGCTTTCTTT. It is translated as CASSWGRSSNTEAFF.

CDR3 bases: TGTGCCAGCAGCTCCTTGTCTCCGGGAGCAACTAATGAAAAACTGTTTTTT. Translation gives CASSSLSPGATNEKLFF. This rearrangement joins TRBV5-4 to TRBJ1-4; D remains ambiguous. Germline CDR1 SGHNT, CDR2 YYREEE (reference sequence). This CDR3 comprises 17 residues. Between the trimmed V and J ends, which lost 3 bases and 0 bases, there was a span of 15 bases.

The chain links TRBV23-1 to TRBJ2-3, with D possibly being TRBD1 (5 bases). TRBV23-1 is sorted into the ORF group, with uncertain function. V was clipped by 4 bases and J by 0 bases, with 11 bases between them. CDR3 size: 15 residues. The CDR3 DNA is TGCGCCAGCAGTCGGTGTCAGGGTAGCACAGATACGCAGTATTTT. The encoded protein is CASSRCQGSTDTQYF.

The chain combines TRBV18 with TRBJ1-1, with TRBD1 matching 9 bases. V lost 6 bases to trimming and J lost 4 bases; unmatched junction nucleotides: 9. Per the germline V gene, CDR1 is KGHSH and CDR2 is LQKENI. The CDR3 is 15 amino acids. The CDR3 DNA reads TGTGCCAGCTCCCTCAACAGGGGGCGGGTCACTGAAGCTTTCTTT. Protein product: CASSLNRGRVTEAFF.

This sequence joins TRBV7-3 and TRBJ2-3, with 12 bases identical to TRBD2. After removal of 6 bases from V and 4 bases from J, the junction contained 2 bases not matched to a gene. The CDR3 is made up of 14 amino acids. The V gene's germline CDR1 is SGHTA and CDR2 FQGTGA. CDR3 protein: CASRASGRADTQYF. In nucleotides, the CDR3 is TGTGCCAGCAGGGCTAGCGGGAGGGCAGATACGCAGTATTTT. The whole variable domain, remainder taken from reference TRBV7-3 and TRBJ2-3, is GAGVSQTPSNKVTEKGKYVELRCDPISGHTALYWYRQSLGQGPEFLIYFQGTGAADDSGLPNDRFFAVRPEGSVSTLKIQRTERGDSAVYLCASRASGRADTQYFGPGTRLTVL.

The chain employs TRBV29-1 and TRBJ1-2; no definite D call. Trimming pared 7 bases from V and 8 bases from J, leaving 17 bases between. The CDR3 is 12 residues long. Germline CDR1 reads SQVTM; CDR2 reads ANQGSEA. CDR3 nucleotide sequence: TGCAGCGCGAGGCGCGGAGAAAGGGGCTACACCTTC. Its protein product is CSARRGERGYTF.

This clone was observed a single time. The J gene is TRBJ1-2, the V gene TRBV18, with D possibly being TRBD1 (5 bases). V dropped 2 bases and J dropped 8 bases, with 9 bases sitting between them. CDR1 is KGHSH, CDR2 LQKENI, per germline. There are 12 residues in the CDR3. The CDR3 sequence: CASSPTGEGYTF. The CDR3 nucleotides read TGTGCCAGCTCACCAACAGGCGAGGGCTACACCTTC.

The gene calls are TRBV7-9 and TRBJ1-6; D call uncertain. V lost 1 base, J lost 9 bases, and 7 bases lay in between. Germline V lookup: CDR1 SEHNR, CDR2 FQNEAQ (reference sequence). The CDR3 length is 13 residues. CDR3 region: CASSLEGGSPLHF. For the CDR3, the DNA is TGTGCCAGCAGCTTAGAGGGAGGTTCACCCCTCCACTTT.

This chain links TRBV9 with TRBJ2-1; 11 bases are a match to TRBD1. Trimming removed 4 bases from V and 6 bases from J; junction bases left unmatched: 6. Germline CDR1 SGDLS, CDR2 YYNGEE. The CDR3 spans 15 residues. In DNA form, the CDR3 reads TGTGCCAGCAGCCTCGGGACAGGGGGTGGCAATGAGCAGTTCTTC. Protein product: CASSLGTGGGNEQFF.